This TCR beta chain was sequenced during a study of T-cell memory formation after mild COVID-19. In the study overall: TCR clustering was largely donor specific.

TCRdb processed the 5' RACE reads anew with MiXCR; each CDR3 protein has one entry. Here the sample spans roughly 99,000 distinct CDR3 sequences, 13% to 15% being singletons. Concerning this clonotype: No antigen is known for it.

Germline CDR1 is SGHTA and CDR2 is FQGNSA. Trimming pared 5 bases from V and 6 bases from J, leaving 16 bases between. The CDR3 totals 14 residues. Whole-study results and caveats: That cross-reactive memory joined was suggested by some responding clones appearing in pre-infection memory.

The chain carries TRBV7-2 and TRBJ1-1; D not certain. Input material: PBMCs or a T cell subset sorted from them (not recorded which). The receptor was isolated from a man aged 18-30 years who had mild COVID-19 (a few samples of this study predate the infection). Cell type and time point are not known. DNA for the CDR3: TGTGCCAGCAGCCCCCAAGGTTCGTGGGCTGAAGCTTTCTTT. This gives the protein CASSPQGSWAEAFF. The entire variable domain, with the rest obtained from reference TRBV7-2 and TRBJ1-1, is as follows: GAGVSQSPSNKVTEKGKDVELRCDPISGHTALYWYRQSLGQGLEFLIYFQGNSAPDKSGLPSDRFSAERTGGSVSTLTIQRTQQEDSAVYLCASSPQGSWAEAFFGQGTRLTVV.